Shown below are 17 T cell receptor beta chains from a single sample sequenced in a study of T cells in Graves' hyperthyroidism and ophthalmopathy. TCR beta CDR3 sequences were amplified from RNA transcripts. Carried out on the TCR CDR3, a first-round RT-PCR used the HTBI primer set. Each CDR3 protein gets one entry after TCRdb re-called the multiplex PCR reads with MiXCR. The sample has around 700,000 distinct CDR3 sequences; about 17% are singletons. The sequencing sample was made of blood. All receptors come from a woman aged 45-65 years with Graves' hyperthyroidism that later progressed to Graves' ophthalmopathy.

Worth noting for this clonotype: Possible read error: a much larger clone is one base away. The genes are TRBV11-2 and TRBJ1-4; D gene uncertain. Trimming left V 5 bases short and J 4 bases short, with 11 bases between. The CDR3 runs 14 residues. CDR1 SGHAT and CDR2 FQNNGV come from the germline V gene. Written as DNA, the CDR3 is TGTGCCAGCAGCCCTGACGGCCTTAATGAAAAACTGTTTTTT. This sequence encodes CASSPDGLNEKLFF. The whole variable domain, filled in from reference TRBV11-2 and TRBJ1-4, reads EAGVAQSPRYKIIEKRQSVAFWCNPISGHATLYWYQQILGQGPKLLIQFQNNGVVDDSQLPKDRFSAERLKGVDSTLKIQPAKLEDSAVYLCASSPDGLNEKLFFGSGTQLSVL.

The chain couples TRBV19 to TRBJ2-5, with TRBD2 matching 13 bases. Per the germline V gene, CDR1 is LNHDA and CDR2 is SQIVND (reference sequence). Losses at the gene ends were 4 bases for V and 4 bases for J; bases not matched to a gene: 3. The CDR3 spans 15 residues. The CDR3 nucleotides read TGTGCCAGTAGTAGTACTAGCGGGGGGGGAGAGACCCAGTACTTC. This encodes CASSSTSGGGETQYF.

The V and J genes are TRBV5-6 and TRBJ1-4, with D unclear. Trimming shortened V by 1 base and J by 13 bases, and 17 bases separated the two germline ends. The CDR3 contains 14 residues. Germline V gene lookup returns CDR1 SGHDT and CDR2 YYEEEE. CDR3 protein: CASSLILVAESLFF. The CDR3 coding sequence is TGTGCCAGCAGCTTGATTTTGGTGGCGGAATCACTGTTTTTT.

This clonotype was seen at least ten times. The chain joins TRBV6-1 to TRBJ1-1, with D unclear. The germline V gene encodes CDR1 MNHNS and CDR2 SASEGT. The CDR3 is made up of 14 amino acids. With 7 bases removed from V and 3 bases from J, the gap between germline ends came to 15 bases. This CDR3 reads CASTLLTLYTEAFF. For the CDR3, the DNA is TGTGCCAGCACCCTACTGACACTATACACTGAAGCTTTCTTT.

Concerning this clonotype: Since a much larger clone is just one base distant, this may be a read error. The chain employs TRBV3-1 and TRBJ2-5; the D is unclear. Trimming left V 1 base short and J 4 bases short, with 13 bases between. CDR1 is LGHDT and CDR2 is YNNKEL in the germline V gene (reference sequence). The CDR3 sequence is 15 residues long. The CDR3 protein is CASSQGAPPRETQYF. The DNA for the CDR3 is TGTGCCAGCAGCCAAGGTGCCCCGCCCCGAGAGACCCAGTACTTC.

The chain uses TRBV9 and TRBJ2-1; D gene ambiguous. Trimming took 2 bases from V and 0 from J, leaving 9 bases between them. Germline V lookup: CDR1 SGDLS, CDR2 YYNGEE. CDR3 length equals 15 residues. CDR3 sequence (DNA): TGTGCCAGCAGCGTTGCTTACAGCTCCTACAATGAGCAGTTCTTC. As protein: CASSVAYSSYNEQFF. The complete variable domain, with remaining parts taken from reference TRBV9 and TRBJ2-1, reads DSGVTQTPKHLITATGQRVTLRCSPRSGDLSVYWYQQSLDQGLQFLIQYYNGEERAKGNILERFSAQQFPDLHSELNLSSLELGDSALYFCASSVAYSSYNEQFFGPGTRLTVL.

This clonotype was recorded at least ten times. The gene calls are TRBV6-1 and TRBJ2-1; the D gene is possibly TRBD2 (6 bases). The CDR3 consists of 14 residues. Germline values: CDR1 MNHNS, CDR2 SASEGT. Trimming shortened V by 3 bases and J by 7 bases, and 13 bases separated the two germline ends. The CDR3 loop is CASSDSAEGNEQFF. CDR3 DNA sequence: TGTGCCAGCAGTGACTCGGCGGAGGGGAATGAGCAGTTCTTC.

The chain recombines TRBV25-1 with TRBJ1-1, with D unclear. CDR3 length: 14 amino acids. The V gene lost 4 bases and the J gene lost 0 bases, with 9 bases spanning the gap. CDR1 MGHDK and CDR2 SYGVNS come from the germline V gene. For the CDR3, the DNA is TGTGCCAGCAGTGCCGTCGGGGTGAACACTGAAGCTTTCTTT. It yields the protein CASSAVGVNTEAFF.

The CDR3 reads CASSWARRLGFSVDSPLHF. In nucleotides, the CDR3 is TGTGCCAGCAGTTGGGCACGCCGATTGGGGTTTAGCGTCGATTCACCCCTCCACTTT. The rearrangement uses TRBV6-1 and TRBJ1-6; D is undetermined. Germline-derived CDR1 and CDR2 are MNHNS and SASEGT. The CDR3 sequence is 19 residues long. Trimming left V 5 bases short and J 8 bases short, with 28 bases between.

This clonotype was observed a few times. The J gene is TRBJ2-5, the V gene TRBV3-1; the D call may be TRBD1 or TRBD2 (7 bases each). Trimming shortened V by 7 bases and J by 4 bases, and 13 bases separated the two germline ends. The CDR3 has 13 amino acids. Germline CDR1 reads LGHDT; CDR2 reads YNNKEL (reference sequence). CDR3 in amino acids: CASTGGAGETQYF. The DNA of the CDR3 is TGTGCCAGCACAGGGGGGGCCGGAGAGACCCAGTACTTC.

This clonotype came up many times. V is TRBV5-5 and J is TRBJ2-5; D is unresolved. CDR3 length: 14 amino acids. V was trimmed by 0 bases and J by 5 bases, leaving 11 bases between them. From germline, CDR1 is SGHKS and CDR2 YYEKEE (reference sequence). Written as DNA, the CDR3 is TGTGCCAGCAGCTTGGAGGCAGTTATGGAGACCCAGTACTTC. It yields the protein CASSLEAVMETQYF.

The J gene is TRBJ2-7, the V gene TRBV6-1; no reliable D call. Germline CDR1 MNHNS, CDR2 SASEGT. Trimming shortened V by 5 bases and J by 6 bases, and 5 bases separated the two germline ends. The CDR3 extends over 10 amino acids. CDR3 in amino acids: CASSTSEQYF. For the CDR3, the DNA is TGTGCCAGCAGTACATCCGAGCAGTACTTC.

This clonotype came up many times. CDR3 region: CASSRLRGHLHSGSPATNEKLFF. Written as DNA, the CDR3 is TGTGCCAGCAGTCGACTCAGGGGGCACCTACACTCAGGGTCCCCTGCAACTAATGAAAAACTGTTTTTT. The gene calls are TRBV12-3 or TRBV12-4 and TRBJ1-4; 8 positions match TRBD1. The CDR3 extends over 23 amino acids. Unmatched junction bases numbered 26, after V lost 5 bases and J lost 0 bases.

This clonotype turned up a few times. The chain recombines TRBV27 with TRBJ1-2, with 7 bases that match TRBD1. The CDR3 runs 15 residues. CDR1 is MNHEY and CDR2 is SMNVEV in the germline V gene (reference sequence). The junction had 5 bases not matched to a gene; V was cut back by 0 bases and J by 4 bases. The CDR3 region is CASSLSTGVIYGYTF. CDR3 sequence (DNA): TGTGCCAGCAGTTTATCTACAGGGGTCATCTATGGCTACACCTTC.

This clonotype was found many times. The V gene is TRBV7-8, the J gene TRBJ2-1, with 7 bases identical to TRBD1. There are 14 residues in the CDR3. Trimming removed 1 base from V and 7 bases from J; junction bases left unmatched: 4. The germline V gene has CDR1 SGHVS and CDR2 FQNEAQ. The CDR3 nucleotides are TGTGCCAGCAGCTTAGTCGGACAGGCTAATGAGCAGTTCTTC. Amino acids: CASSLVGQANEQFF.

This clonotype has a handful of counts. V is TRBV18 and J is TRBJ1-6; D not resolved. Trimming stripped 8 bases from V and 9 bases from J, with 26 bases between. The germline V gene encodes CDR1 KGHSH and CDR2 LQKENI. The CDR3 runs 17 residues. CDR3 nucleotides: TGTGCCAGCACCCCAGGATGGGGAAATACCGTCATTTCACCCCTCCACTTT. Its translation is CASTPGWGNTVISPLHF. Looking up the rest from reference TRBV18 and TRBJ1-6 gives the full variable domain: NAGVMQNPRHLVRRRGQEARLRCSPMKGHSHVYWYRQLPEEGLKFMVYLQKENIIDESGMPKERFSAEFPKEGPSILRIQQVVRGDSAAYFCASTPGWGNTVISPLHFGNGTRLTVT.

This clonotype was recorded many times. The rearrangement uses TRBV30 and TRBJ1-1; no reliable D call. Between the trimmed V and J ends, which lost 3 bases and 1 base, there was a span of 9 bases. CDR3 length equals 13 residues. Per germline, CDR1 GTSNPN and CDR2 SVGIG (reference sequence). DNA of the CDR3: TGTGCCTGGAGCTCTTCGGGGAACACTGAAGCTTTCTTT. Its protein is CAWSSSGNTEAFF.